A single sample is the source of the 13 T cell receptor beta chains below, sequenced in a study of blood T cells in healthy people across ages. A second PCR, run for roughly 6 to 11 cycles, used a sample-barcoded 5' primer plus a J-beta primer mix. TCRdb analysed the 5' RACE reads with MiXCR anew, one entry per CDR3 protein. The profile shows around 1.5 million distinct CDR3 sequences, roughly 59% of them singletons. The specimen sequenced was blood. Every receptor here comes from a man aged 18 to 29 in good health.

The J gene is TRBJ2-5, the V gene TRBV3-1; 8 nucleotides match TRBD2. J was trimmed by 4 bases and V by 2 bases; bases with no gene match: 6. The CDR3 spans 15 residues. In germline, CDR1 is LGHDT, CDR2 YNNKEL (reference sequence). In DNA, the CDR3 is TGTGCCAGCAGCCAAACCGGGACTAGTGGAGAGACCCAGTACTTC. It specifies CASSQTGTSGETQYF.

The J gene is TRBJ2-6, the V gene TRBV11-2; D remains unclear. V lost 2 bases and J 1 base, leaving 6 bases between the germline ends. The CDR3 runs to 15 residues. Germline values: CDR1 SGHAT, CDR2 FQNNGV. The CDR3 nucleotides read TGTGCCAGCAGCTTACGCCATTCTGGGGCCAACGTCCTGACTTTC. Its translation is CASSLRHSGANVLTF.

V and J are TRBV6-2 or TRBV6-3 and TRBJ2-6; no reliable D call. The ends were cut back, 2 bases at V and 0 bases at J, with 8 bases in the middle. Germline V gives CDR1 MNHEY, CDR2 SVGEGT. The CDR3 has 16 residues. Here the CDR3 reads CASSYGVPSGANVLTF. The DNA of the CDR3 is TGTGCCAGCAGTTACGGGGTTCCCTCTGGGGCCAACGTCCTGACTTTC.

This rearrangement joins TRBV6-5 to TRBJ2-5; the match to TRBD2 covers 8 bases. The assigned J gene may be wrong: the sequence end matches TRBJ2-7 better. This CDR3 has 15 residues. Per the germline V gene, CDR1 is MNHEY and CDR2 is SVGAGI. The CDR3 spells CASSYAHSGTSEQYF. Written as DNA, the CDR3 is TGTGCCAGCAGTTACGCCCATAGCGGGACCTCCGAGCAGTACTTC.

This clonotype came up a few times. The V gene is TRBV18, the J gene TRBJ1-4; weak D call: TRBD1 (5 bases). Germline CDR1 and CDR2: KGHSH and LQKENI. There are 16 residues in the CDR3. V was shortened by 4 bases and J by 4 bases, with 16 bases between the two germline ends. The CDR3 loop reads CASSRRRGQDNEKLFF. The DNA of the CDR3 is TGTGCCAGCTCACGCAGGAGAGGACAAGATAATGAAAAACTGTTTTTT.

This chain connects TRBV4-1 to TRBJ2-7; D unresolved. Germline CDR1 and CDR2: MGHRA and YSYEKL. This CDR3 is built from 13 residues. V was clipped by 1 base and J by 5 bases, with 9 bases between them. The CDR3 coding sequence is TGCGCCAGCAGCCAAGTTGGGGTCCACGAGCAGTACTTC. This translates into CASSQVGVHEQYF.

The CDR3 nucleotides are TGCAGCTCTACCGAGGGGGCGAACACTGAAGCTTTCTTT. Residues: CSSTEGANTEAFF. The V and J genes are TRBV29-1 and TRBJ1-1; 7 bases fit TRBD1. V shed 8 bases and J 1 base; nucleotides not matched to a gene: 7. The V gene's germline CDR1 is SQVTM and CDR2 ANQGSEA. This CDR3 is 13 amino acids long.

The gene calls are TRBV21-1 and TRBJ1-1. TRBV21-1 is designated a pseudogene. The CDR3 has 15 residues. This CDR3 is CASTKGGHPNTEAFF. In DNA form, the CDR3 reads TGTGCCAGCACCAAGGGAGGGCACCCGAACACTGAAGCTTTCTTT.

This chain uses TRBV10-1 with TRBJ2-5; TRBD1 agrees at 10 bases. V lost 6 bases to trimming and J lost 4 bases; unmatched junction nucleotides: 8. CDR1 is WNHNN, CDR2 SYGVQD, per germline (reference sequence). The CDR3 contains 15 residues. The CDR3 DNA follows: TGCGCCAGCAGCGTACGGACAGGGGGTGTAGAGACCCAGTACTTC. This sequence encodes CASSVRTGGVETQYF.

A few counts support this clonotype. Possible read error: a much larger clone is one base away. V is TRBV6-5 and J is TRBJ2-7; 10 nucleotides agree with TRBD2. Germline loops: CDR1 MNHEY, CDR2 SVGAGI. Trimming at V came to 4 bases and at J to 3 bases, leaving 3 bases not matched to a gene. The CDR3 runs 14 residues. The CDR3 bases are TGTGCCAGCAGTTCCCGGACTAGCGGCTACGAGCAGTACTTC. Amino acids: CASSSRTSGYEQYF.

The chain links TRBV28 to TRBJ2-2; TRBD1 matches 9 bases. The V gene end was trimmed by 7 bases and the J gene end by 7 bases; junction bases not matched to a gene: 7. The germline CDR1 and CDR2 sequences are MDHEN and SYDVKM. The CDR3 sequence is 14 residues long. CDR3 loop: CASNPGQGIGELFF. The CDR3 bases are TGTGCCAGCAACCCGGGACAGGGCATCGGGGAGCTGTTTTTT.

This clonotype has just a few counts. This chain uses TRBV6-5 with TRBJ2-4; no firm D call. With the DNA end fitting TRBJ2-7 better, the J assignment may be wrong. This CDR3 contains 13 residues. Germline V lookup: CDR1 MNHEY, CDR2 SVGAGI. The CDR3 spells CASSYSNRAEQYF. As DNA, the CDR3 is TGTGCCAGCAGTTACTCGAACAGAGCCGAGCAGTACTTC.

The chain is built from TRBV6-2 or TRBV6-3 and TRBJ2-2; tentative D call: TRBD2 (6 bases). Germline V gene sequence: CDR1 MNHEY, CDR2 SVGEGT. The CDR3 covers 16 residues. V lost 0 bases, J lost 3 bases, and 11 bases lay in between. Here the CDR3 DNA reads TGTGCCAGCAGTTACTCGATTTCGGGGGACACCGGGGAGCTGTTTTTT. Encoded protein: CASSYSISGDTGELFF.